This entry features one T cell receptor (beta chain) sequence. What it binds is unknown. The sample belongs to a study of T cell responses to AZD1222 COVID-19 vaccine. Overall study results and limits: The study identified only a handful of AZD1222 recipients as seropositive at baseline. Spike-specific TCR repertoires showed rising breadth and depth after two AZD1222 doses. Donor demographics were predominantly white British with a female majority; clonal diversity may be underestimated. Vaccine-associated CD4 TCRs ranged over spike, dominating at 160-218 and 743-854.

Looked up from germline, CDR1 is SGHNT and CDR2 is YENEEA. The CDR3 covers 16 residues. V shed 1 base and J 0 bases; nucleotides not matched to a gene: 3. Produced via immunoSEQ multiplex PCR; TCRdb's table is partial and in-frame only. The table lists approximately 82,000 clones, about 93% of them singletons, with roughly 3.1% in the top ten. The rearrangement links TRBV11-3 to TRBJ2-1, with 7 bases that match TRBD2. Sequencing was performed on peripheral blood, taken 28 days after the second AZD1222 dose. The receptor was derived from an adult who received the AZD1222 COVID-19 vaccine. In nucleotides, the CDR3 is TGTGCCAGCAGCTTAGGGGGAGGGAGCTCCTACAATGAGCAGTTCTTC. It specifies CASSLGGGSSYNEQFF.